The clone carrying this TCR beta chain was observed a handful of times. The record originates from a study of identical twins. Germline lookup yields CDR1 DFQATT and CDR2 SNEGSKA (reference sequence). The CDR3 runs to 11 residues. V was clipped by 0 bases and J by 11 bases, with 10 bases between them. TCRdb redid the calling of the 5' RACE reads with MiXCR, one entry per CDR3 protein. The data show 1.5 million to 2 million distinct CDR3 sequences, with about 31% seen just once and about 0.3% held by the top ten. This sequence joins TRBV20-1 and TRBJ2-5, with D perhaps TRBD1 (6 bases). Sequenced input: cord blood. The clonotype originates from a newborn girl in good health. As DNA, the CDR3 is TGCAGTGCTAGAGATGGACAGATGCAGTACTTC. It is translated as CSARDGQMQYF.